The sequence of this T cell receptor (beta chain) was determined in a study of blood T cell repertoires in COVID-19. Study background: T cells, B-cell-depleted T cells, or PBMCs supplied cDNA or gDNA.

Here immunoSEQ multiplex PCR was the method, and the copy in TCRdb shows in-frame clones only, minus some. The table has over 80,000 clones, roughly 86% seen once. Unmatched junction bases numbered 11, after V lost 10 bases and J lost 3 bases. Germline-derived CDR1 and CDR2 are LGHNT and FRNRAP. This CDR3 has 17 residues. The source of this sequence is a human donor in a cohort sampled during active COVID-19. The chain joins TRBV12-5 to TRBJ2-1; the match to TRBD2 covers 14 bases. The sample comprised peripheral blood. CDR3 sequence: CATRPGLAGENYNEQFF. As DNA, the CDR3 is TGTGCTACCAGGCCGGGACTAGCGGGAGAAAACTACAATGAGCAGTTCTTC.